This T cell receptor beta chain originates from a study of T cell responses to AZD1222 COVID-19 vaccine. Study-wide findings and caveats: Spike-specific TCR breadth and depth grew following two AZD1222 doses. There were vaccine-associated CD4 TCRs across spike, dominant at 160-218 and 743-854. There were mostly white British donors and more females than males, and clonal diversity was possibly underestimated.

Concerning this clone itself: Its antigen is as yet unknown.

Produced via immunoSEQ multiplex PCR; TCRdb's table is partial and in-frame only. The table includes 90,000 to 150,000 clones, about 85% detected once. The sample was peripheral blood, taken 28 days after the second AZD1222 dose. This sequence originates from an adult who received the AZD1222 COVID-19 vaccine.

As DNA, the CDR3 is TGTGCCAGCAGTCTTCTGGACGGCTCTTATGGCTACACCTTC. Translated: CASSLLDGSYGYTF. V gene TRBV6-2 or TRBV6-3 combines with J gene TRBJ1-2; D gene unclear. CDR3 length equals 14 residues. Trimming took 5 bases from V and 5 from J, leaving 15 bases between them. CDR1 and CDR2 from the germline V gene are MNHEY and SVGEGT.